Below, one TCR beta chain is given with its context. The antigen remains undetermined. CDR1 and CDR2 from the germline V gene are LNHDA and SQIVND (reference sequence). The ends were cut back, 11 bases at V and 8 bases at J, with 18 bases in the middle. This CDR3 spans 12 amino acids. These data originate in a study of early stage breast cancer tumors. At the level of the study: ER+/PR+/HER2- status applied to about 70% of the 16 invasive breast tumors. General study points: Compared with adjacent normal breast, tumors showed approximately 2.5-fold denser, more clonal T cells. Bulk DNA sequencing of unsorted cells missed chain pairing and markers.

Some clones are missing from TCRdb's copy, which holds only in-frame ones; the method was immunoSEQ multiplex PCR. Of tens of thousands of clones listed, more than 70% are singletons. This chain joins TRBV19 and TRBJ1-2; D is possibly TRBD1 (5 bases). The receptor was derived from a person in their 40s with breast cancer. What was sequenced was blood. CDR3 sequence: CAGTARAGGYTF. The CDR3 DNA sequence: TGTGCCGGGACGGCCAGGGCTGGGGGCTACACCTTC.